This entry lists 5 T cell receptor beta chains sequenced from one sample in a study of blood T cell repertoires in COVID-19. TCRdb keeps only in-frame clones here, not all; method: immunoSEQ multiplex PCR. The repertoire holds approximately 45,000 clones, with about 87% as singletons. The sample taken for sequencing was peripheral blood. Receptors were obtained from a woman aged 40 to 50 with acute or convalescent COVID-19.

The V and J genes are TRBV9 and TRBJ1-1, with 7 bases identical to TRBD1. The CDR3 has 19 residues. CDR1 is SGDLS and CDR2 is YYNGEE in the germline V gene. With V trimmed by 3 bases and J by 0 bases, 17 bases remained unmatched. The CDR3 DNA reads TGTGCCAGCAGCGGATCCCCACAGGGGCCTAATCCCCTGAACACTGAAGCTTTCTTT. This codes for CASSGSPQGPNPLNTEAFF. Full variable domain (rest looked up from reference TRBV9 and TRBJ1-1): DSGVTQTPKHLITATGQRVTLRCSPRSGDLSVYWYQQSLDQGLQFLIQYYNGEERAKGNILERFSAQQFPDLHSELNLSSLELGDSALYFCASSGSPQGPNPLNTEAFFGQGTRLTVV.

The chain couples TRBV4-2 to TRBJ2-7, with 9 bases fitting TRBD1. The CDR3 has 14 amino acids. V gave up 6 bases and J gave up 3 bases; unmatched junction bases: 6. The germline CDR1 and CDR2 sequences are LGHNA and YNFKEQ. The CDR3 DNA is TGTGCCAGCAGTCGGGGACAGGGCGACTACGAGCAGTACTTC. It encodes CASSRGQGDYEQYF.

V usage is TRBV19 and J usage is TRBJ2-7, with 9 nucleotides matching TRBD1. Germline values: CDR1 LNHDA, CDR2 SQIVND (reference sequence). The CDR3 consists of 15 residues. J was trimmed by 3 bases and V by 3 bases; bases with no gene match: 6. CDR3 in amino acids: CASSISGQGLYEQYF. The CDR3 region has the DNA TGTGCCAGTAGTATCTCGGGACAGGGTCTCTACGAGCAGTACTTC.

This clone was counted between two and nine times. The chain uses TRBV11-2 and TRBJ2-1, with 8 bases identical to TRBD2. There are 15 residues in the CDR3. V lost 1 base and J lost 8; bases outside the gene matches: 7. The V gene's germline CDR1 is SGHAT and CDR2 FQNNGV. The CDR3 is CASSLGSGESDEQFF. CDR3 nucleotides: TGTGCCAGCAGCTTAGGTAGCGGGGAATCCGATGAGCAGTTCTTC.

In its sample, this clone was seen once. V usage is TRBV6-5 and J usage is TRBJ1-1, with no clear D. Trimming removed 2 bases at V and 1 base at J, with 5 bases between. CDR3 size: 13 residues. In germline, CDR1 is MNHEY, CDR2 SVGAGI. CDR3 residues: CASSYGQNTEAFF. The DNA for the CDR3 is TGTGCCAGCAGTTACGGGCAGAACACTGAAGCTTTCTTT.